This T cell receptor (beta chain) is from a study of blood T cells in healthy people across ages. Study information: With template switching, about one barcoded beta molecule was captured per two T cells. Study findings and constraints: Unsorted PBMCs ruled out conclusive naive versus antigen-experienced comparison. The authors considered diversity estimates from one million T cells to be underestimates. Measured against age, TCR beta diversity per million T cells decreased in a roughly linear manner.

To note about this clonotype: Its target is not known. The germline gene is not matched at one end of the junction; a read error may be the cause.

Germline CDR1 is SQVTM and CDR2 is ANQGSEA. CDR3 size: 14 residues. PCR was performed a second time for about 7 to 11 cycles using a sample-barcoded 5' primer and a J-beta primer mix. TCRdb used MiXCR to reprocess the 5' RACE reads, holding one entry per CDR3 protein. Of some 920,000 distinct CDR3 sequences in the sample, roughly half were seen once. The source material was blood. The TCR sequence derives from a woman aged 60 to 75 in good health. The gene calls are TRBV29-1 and TRBJ2-2; D is uncertain. In nucleotides, the CDR3 is TGCAGCGTTGAACGCACACCGAACACCTGGGAGCTGTTTTTT. This sequence encodes CSVERTPNTWELFF.